A single sample is the source of the 14 T cell receptor beta chains below, sequenced in a study of identical twins. TCRdb independently ran MiXCR on the 5' RACE reads; one entry per CDR3 protein. Among 420,000 or so distinct CDR3 sequences listed, roughly 18% were seen once. Sequencing used naive T cells sorted from blood. The receptors were gathered from a man in his forties or fifties in good health.

CDR3 region: CAWSSQGAGEQFF. The CDR3 region has the DNA TGTGCCTGGAGTTCCCAGGGGGCGGGTGAGCAGTTCTTC. The V call is TRBV30, the J call TRBJ2-1, with 8 bases aligning to TRBD1. The CDR3 sequence is 13 residues long. V shed 2 bases, J shed 9 bases, and the junction held 6 bases outside the gene matches. From germline, CDR1 is GTSNPN and CDR2 SVGIG (reference sequence).

The J gene is TRBJ1-5, the V gene TRBV6-2 or TRBV6-3; 7 nucleotides match TRBD1. Germline V gives CDR1 MNHEY, CDR2 SVGEGT. This CDR3 has 16 residues. V lost 6 bases to trimming and J lost 0 bases; unmatched junction nucleotides: 8. In DNA form, the CDR3 reads TGTGCCAGCAGCGACGGGACAGTCCTTAGCAATCAGCCCCAGCATTTT. Translating it yields CASSDGTVLSNQPQHF.

The rearrangement joins TRBV29-1 to TRBJ2-5; 7 bases line up with TRBD1. Trimming removed 6 bases from V and 4 bases from J; junction bases left unmatched: 14. The CDR3 extends over 15 amino acids. CDR1 and CDR2 from the germline V gene are SQVTM and ANQGSEA. The CDR3 reads CSVTRQGEFSETQYF. The CDR3 region has the DNA TGCAGCGTGACCAGACAGGGTGAATTTTCAGAGACCCAGTACTTC.

The chain joins TRBV27 to TRBJ2-7; TRBD2 agrees at 7 bases. There are 15 residues in the CDR3. Germline CDR1 MNHEY, CDR2 SMNVEV (reference sequence). Trimming removed 2 bases from V and 2 bases from J; junction bases left unmatched: 6. This CDR3 reads CASSLGEGLPYEQYF. For the CDR3, the DNA is TGTGCCAGCAGTTTAGGGGAGGGGCTTCCCTACGAGCAGTACTTC.

The J gene is TRBJ2-5, the V gene TRBV20-1; D is ambiguous. V gave up 3 bases and J gave up 5 bases, with 13 bases separating them. CDR3 length: 13 amino acids. The germline V gene has CDR1 DFQATT and CDR2 SNEGSKA (reference sequence). The CDR3 DNA is TGCAGTGCTAGTCCGCGCCCCCGGGAGACCCAGTACTTC. Encoded protein: CSASPRPRETQYF.

This clonotype was detected ten times or more. V and J are TRBV7-2 and TRBJ2-1; the D gene could be TRBD1 or TRBD2 (5 bases each). Per the germline V gene, CDR1 is SGHTA and CDR2 is FQGNSA. Trimming shortened V by 2 bases and J by 8 bases, and 13 bases separated the two germline ends. This CDR3 has 14 residues. This CDR3 is CASSLFPGPDEQFF. As DNA, the CDR3 is TGTGCCAGCAGCTTATTTCCGGGGCCCGATGAGCAGTTCTTC.

This clonotype was counted many times. The rearrangement joins TRBV20-1 to TRBJ2-1; 7 bases match TRBD2. The germline gives CDR1 DFQATT, CDR2 SNEGSKA (reference sequence). This CDR3 comprises 13 residues. J was trimmed by 8 bases and V by 4 bases; bases with no gene match: 8. This CDR3 is CSAIGREWYEQFF. In DNA, the CDR3 is TGCAGTGCTATTGGGAGGGAGTGGTATGAGCAGTTCTTC.

The chain uses TRBV7-9 and TRBJ2-7, with D perhaps TRBD1 (6 bases). Germline V lookup: CDR1 SEHNR, CDR2 FQNEAQ (reference sequence). The CDR3 has 15 residues. V gave up 2 bases and J gave up 3 bases, with 14 bases separating them. The CDR3 DNA reads as TGTGCCAGCAGCTTATCGACAGGACTCTTCTACGAGCAGTACTTC. This codes for CASSLSTGLFYEQYF.

As regards this clonotype: A junction boundary mismatches the germline segment, possibly from a read error. The chain employs TRBV20-1 and TRBJ1-2; D unresolved. Germline CDR1 reads DFQATT; CDR2 reads SNEGSKA (reference sequence). The CDR3 contains 9 residues. The CDR3 loop reads CSARDIGLF. CDR3 nucleotides: TGCAGTGCTAGAGATATTGGACTCTTC.

This clonotype was recorded at least ten times. This sequence joins TRBV12-3 or TRBV12-4 and TRBJ2-1, with TRBD2 matching over 8 bases. V gave up 5 bases and J gave up 3 bases; unmatched junction bases: 15. The CDR3 is 18 residues long. CDR3 coding DNA: TGTGCCAGCAGTCCTTATCGTGCGGGGGGCCCCAACTACAATGAGCAGTTCTTC. Translated: CASSPYRAGGPNYNEQFF.

J is TRBJ2-1 and V is TRBV5-1; tentatively, D is TRBD1 or TRBD2 (5 bases each). The CDR3 is made up of 13 amino acids. CDR1 and CDR2 from the germline V gene are SGHRS and YFSETQ. Trimming removed 2 bases from V and 9 bases from J, with 12 bases in between. CDR3 region: CASSFDGASEQFF. The CDR3 DNA reads TGCGCCAGCAGCTTCGACGGGGCCAGTGAGCAGTTCTTC.

This clonotype has only a few counts. The V gene is TRBV4-2, the J gene TRBJ1-1; the match to TRBD1 covers 10 bases. Germline V lookup: CDR1 LGHNA, CDR2 YNFKEQ. The CDR3 is made up of 15 amino acids. The trim removed 8 bases at V and 1 base at J, leaving 7 bases unmatched. This chain's CDR3 is CASGSDRGSNTEAFF. Written as DNA, the CDR3 is TGTGCCAGCGGATCGGACAGGGGGTCGAACACTGAAGCTTTCTTT.

The V call is TRBV6-1, the J call TRBJ1-5, with D tentatively TRBD1 (6 bases). Trimming stripped 6 bases from V and 6 bases from J, with 15 bases between. The CDR3 length is 14 residues. Germline V CDR1 and CDR2: MNHNS, SASEGT. CDR3 region: CASSRGRAGQPQHF. In nucleotides, the CDR3 is TGTGCCAGCAGCAGGGGTCGGGCCGGTCAGCCCCAGCATTTT.

Only a few counts were recorded for this clonotype. CDR3: CASTLGGTNQPQHF. CDR3 DNA sequence: TGTGCCAGCACCTTAGGGGGAACCAATCAGCCCCAGCATTTT. This chain connects TRBV12-3 or TRBV12-4 to TRBJ1-5; D may be TRBD1 (6 bases). There are 14 residues in the CDR3. Trimming stripped 7 bases from V and 3 bases from J, with 13 bases between.